Sequencing of this TCR beta chain was carried out in a study of T cells in Graves' hyperthyroidism and ophthalmopathy. This clonotype occurred a few times. Those with hyperthyroidism were 18 to 65 years old, newly diagnosed, and ill for under 2 months. Germline V gives CDR1 DFQATT, CDR2 SNEGSKA (reference sequence). This CDR3 has 15 residues. V was clipped by 0 bases and J by 3 bases, with 15 bases between them. The investigators amplified TCR beta CDR3 regions from RNA transcripts. An initial round of RT-PCR targeting the TCR CDR3 relied on the HTBI primer set. Using its own MiXCR run on the multiplex PCR reads, TCRdb lists one record per CDR3 protein. The top ten clones hold less than 4.5% of a sample with more than 500,000 distinct CDR3 sequences, around 15% of them seen once.

The sample consisted of blood. This clonotype was obtained from a woman aged 25 to 45 with Graves' hyperthyroidism. This chain links TRBV20-1 with TRBJ2-7, with a possible D match to TRBD2 (6 bases). The CDR3 sequence is CSARDDSGPHYEQYF. CDR3 in DNA: TGCAGTGCTAGAGATGACAGCGGGCCCCACTACGAGCAGTACTTC.